This paragraph reports one TCR beta chain. The record originates from a study of blood T cell repertoires in COVID-19. Turning to the study itself: PBMCs, B-cell-depleted T cells, or T cells were the source of the cDNA or gDNA that made up the material.

Data came from immunoSEQ multiplex PCR; TCRdb stores just in-frame clones and leaves some out. Of about 43,000 clones in the sample, about 80% were seen once. The germline V and J ends were trimmed by 2 bases and 7 bases, with 12 bases remaining between them. The CDR3 is 13 residues long. Germline assignment: CDR1 SGHRS and CDR2 YFSETQ. This clonotype was obtained from a woman at least 80 years old with acute or convalescent COVID-19. Sample: peripheral blood. The chain employs TRBV5-1 and TRBJ1-2, with a weak D call TRBD1 (5 bases). The DNA for the CDR3 is TGCGCCAGCAGCTTAGGCCAGGGCGGTGGCTACACCTTC. As protein: CASSLGQGGGYTF.